These T cell receptor beta chains were read from a single sample in a study of cytomegalovirus exposure and HLA in healthy donors. Some clones are missing from TCRdb's copy, which holds only in-frame ones; the method was immunoSEQ multiplex PCR. The table lists 220,000 or so clones, roughly 87% of them singletons. The source material was PBMCs. Every receptor here comes from a woman in her late teens or twenties in good health and CMV-seropositive. CDR3s include the opening cysteine and the closing phenylalanine or tryptophan. The order of the fields is V gene, J gene, clone size, D gene, CDR3 DNA, CDR3 protein. The D gene is left open where the match is weak. A clone size is listed for some rows: how often the clone was seen (once, few, many), or a class if it is expanded.

V gene: TRBV6-5
J gene: TRBJ2-1
clone size: .
D gene: TRBD2
CDR3 DNA: TGTGCCAGCAGCCTAGCGGGTGCCGGGAATGAGCAGTTCTTC
CDR3 protein: CASSLAGAGNEQFF

V gene: TRBV29-1
J gene: TRBJ1-1
clone size: .
D gene: .
CDR3 DNA: TGCAGCGTTGAATACAGTAACACTGAAGCTTTCTTT
CDR3 protein: CSVEYSNTEAFF

V gene: TRBV10-1
J gene: TRBJ2-7
clone size: .
D gene: .
CDR3 DNA: TGCGCCAGCAGTGAGTCGGAGACAGGAACCTACGAGCAGTACTTC
CDR3 protein: CASSESETGTYEQYF

V gene: TRBV19
J gene: TRBJ2-3
clone size: .
D gene: TRBD2
CDR3 DNA: TGTGCCAGTAGTACGGCGGGAGAGGCCCTTACGCAGTATTTT
CDR3 protein: CASSTAGEALTQYF

V gene: TRBV29-1
J gene: TRBJ1-2
clone size: .
D gene: .
CDR3 DNA: TGCAGCGTCCCTGTTCCAGCGAGTAACTATGGCTACACCTTC
CDR3 protein: CSVPVPASNYGYTF

V gene: TRBV6-5
J gene: TRBJ1-2
clone size: .
D gene: TRBD1
CDR3 DNA: TGTGCCAGTAAACAGGGGACGGATGGCTACACCTTC
CDR3 protein: CASKQGTDGYTF

V gene: TRBV14
J gene: TRBJ2-5
clone size: .
D gene: TRBD2
CDR3 DNA: TGTGCCAGCAGCCGGGGACTAGCGGGGCAAGAGACCCAGTACTTC
CDR3 protein: CASSRGLAGQETQYF

V gene: TRBV28
J gene: TRBJ2-1
clone size: .
D gene: .
CDR3 DNA: TGTGCCAGCAGCCGTTACAATGAGCAGTTCTTC
CDR3 protein: CASSRYNEQFF

V gene: TRBV27
J gene: TRBJ2-1
clone size: .
D gene: TRBD2
CDR3 DNA: TGTGCCAGCACCACCGGGACTAGCGGCTACAATGAGCAGTTCTTC
CDR3 protein: CASTTGTSGYNEQFF

V gene: TRBV28
J gene: TRBJ1-5
clone size: .
D gene: .
CDR3 DNA: TGTGCCAGCAGTTCACCCCAGGGCCATCAGCCCCAGCATTTT
CDR3 protein: CASSSPQGHQPQHF

V gene: TRBV6-1
J gene: TRBJ2-7
clone size: .
D gene: TRBD2
CDR3 DNA: TGTGCCAGCAGTGAAGCGCCCGGGACTAGCGGGACCGGCACCCCCTACGAGCAGTACTTC
CDR3 protein: CASSEAPGTSGTGTPYEQYF

V gene: TRBV7-6
J gene: TRBJ2-7
clone size: .
D gene: .
CDR3 DNA: TGTGCCAGCAGCTTAGAGGGGCCCCTCCACTTC
CDR3 protein: CASSLEGPLHF

V gene: TRBV9
J gene: TRBJ2-7
clone size: once
D gene: .
CDR3 DNA: TGTGCCAGCAGCCCGCCGGCCTCAGGGGGTATAGCGGCGCAGTACTTC
CDR3 protein: CASSPPASGGIAAQYF

V gene: TRBV7-3
J gene: TRBJ2-1
clone size: .
D gene: TRBD2
CDR3 DNA: TGTGCCAGCAGCCCGGGACTAGGTAACCCGAATGAGCAGTTCTTC
CDR3 protein: CASSPGLGNPNEQFF

V gene: TRBV27
J gene: TRBJ2-7
clone size: once
D gene: .
CDR3 DNA: TGTGCCAGCAGTCCACTTCGCGACTCCGGAGGGCAGTACTTC
CDR3 protein: CASSPLRDSGGQYF

V gene: TRBV29-1
J gene: TRBJ2-1
clone size: .
D gene: TRBD1
CDR3 DNA: TGCAGCGTTGCCAGACAGGGAATGCAGTTCTTC
CDR3 protein: CSVARQGMQFF

V gene: TRBV4-1
J gene: TRBJ2-1
clone size: .
D gene: .
CDR3 DNA: TGCGCCAGCAGTCCCAAGGAGGGAGGCTTCTTC
CDR3 protein: CASSPKEGGFF

V gene: TRBV5-1
J gene: TRBJ2-2
clone size: .
D gene: .
CDR3 DNA: TGCGCCAGCAGCTTGATGCAGGGTCCGAACACCGGGGAGCTGTTTTTT
CDR3 protein: CASSLMQGPNTGELFF

V gene: TRBV27
J gene: TRBJ2-7
clone size: .
D gene: TRBD2
CDR3 DNA: TGTGCCAGCACGAAACTAGCGGGAGGCTCGCCGGGAGACGAGCAGTACTTC
CDR3 protein: CASTKLAGGSPGDEQYF

V gene: TRBV4-1
J gene: TRBJ1-2
clone size: once
D gene: .
CDR3 DNA: TGCGCCAGCAGCCTTGGAATAAGGCGGAGGTATGGCTACACCTTC
CDR3 protein: CASSLGIRRRYGYTF

V gene: TRBV7-8
J gene: TRBJ1-5
clone size: few
D gene: .
CDR3 DNA: TGTGCCAGCAGCTTACACCGGGACACGGGACGTCCGCCCCAGCATTTT
CDR3 protein: CASSLHRDTGRPPQHF

V gene: TRBV27
J gene: TRBJ2-2
clone size: .
D gene: TRBD2
CDR3 DNA: TGTGCCAGCGGGTATAGCGGGAGGGCCGCCGGGGAGCTGTTTTTT
CDR3 protein: CASGYSGRAAGELFF

V gene: TRBV19
J gene: TRBJ1-1
clone size: .
D gene: .
CDR3 DNA: TGTGCCAGTACTGCCTGGGAGGTGAACACTGAAGCTTTCTTT
CDR3 protein: CASTAWEVNTEAFF

V gene: TRBV6-6
J gene: TRBJ2-4
clone size: .
D gene: TRBD1
CDR3 DNA: TGTGCCAGCAGCCCAATCACCGGGACAGCAAGAGACATTCAGTACTTC
CDR3 protein: CASSPITGTARDIQYF

V gene: TRBV5-1
J gene: TRBJ2-1
clone size: .
D gene: TRBD1
CDR3 DNA: TGCGCCAGCAGCGGCGGGACAGGGTACAATGAGCAGTTCTTC
CDR3 protein: CASSGGTGYNEQFF

V gene: TRBV27
J gene: TRBJ1-4
clone size: .
D gene: TRBD1
CDR3 DNA: TGTGCCAGCAGTAGTGCCGGGACAGGTGAAAAACTGTTTTTT
CDR3 protein: CASSSAGTGEKLFF

V gene: TRBV9
J gene: TRBJ1-1
clone size: once
D gene: .
CDR3 DNA: TGTGCCAGCAGCGTAGTACCTGGGGGCGGAACTGAAGCTTTCTTT
CDR3 protein: CASSVVPGGGTEAFF

V gene: TRBV19
J gene: TRBJ2-7
clone size: .
D gene: TRBD2
CDR3 DNA: TGTGCCAGTAGTCCCGGGGGGGTCTACGAGCAGTACTTC
CDR3 protein: CASSPGGVYEQYF

V gene: TRBV6-1
J gene: TRBJ2-1
clone size: .
D gene: TRBD2
CDR3 DNA: TGTGCCAGCAGTGACGGACTAGCGGGTTACAATGAGCAGTTCTTC
CDR3 protein: CASSDGLAGYNEQFF

V gene: TRBV2
J gene: TRBJ2-1
clone size: .
D gene: TRBD2
CDR3 DNA: TGTGCCAGCAAGGCTAGCGGCAATGAGCAGTTCTTC
CDR3 protein: CASKASGNEQFF

V gene: TRBV19
J gene: TRBJ2-1
clone size: .
D gene: .
CDR3 DNA: TGTGCCAGTAGTGTGGTGTTTGCCCTCGAGAGCAATGAGCAGTTCTTC
CDR3 protein: CASSVVFALESNEQFF

V gene: TRBV27
J gene: TRBJ1-1
clone size: .
D gene: TRBD1
CDR3 DNA: TGTGCCAGCAGTCCGTTTATCCCCCGGGACAGGGAGCGCACTGAAGCTTTCTTT
CDR3 protein: CASSPFIPRDRERTEAFF

V gene: TRBV9
J gene: TRBJ1-4
clone size: .
D gene: TRBD1
CDR3 DNA: TGTGCCAGCAGCGTAGAGGGCAGGGGGCCCAGAAAACTGTTTTTT
CDR3 protein: CASSVEGRGPRKLFF

V gene: TRBV6-5
J gene: TRBJ1-4
clone size: .
D gene: .
CDR3 DNA: TGTGCCAGCCGGTATGAAAAACTGTTTTTT
CDR3 protein: CASRYEKLFF

V gene: TRBV27
J gene: TRBJ2-5
clone size: .
D gene: TRBD1
CDR3 DNA: TGTGCCAGCAAATTGGGACAGGGCGCGGAGACCCAGTACTTC
CDR3 protein: CASKLGQGAETQYF

V gene: TRBV2
J gene: TRBJ2-1
clone size: .
D gene: .
CDR3 DNA: TGTGCCAGCAGTGGGGGCGGATGGTTCCCACACAATGAGCAGTTCTTC
CDR3 protein: CASSGGGWFPHNEQFF

V gene: TRBV30
J gene: TRBJ1-5
clone size: .
D gene: TRBD1
CDR3 DNA: TGTGCCTGGAGTGTACCCAGGGGGGTTCAGCCCCAGCATTTT
CDR3 protein: CAWSVPRGVQPQHF

V gene: TRBV5-5
J gene: TRBJ1-5
clone size: few
D gene: .
CDR3 DNA: TGTGCCAGCAGCTTGTGGGCAGGGGTGGCTCAGCCCCAGCATTTT
CDR3 protein: CASSLWAGVAQPQHF

V gene: TRBV6-1
J gene: TRBJ2-7
clone size: .
D gene: .
CDR3 DNA: TGTGCCAGCAGTGAATCTTCAAGCGAGAGCTCCTACGAGCAGTACTTC
CDR3 protein: CASSESSSESSYEQYF

V gene: TRBV5-6
J gene: TRBJ2-1
clone size: .
D gene: .
CDR3 DNA: TGTGCCAGCAGCTACGACCTGGGACTGAGCAATGAGCAGTTCTTC
CDR3 protein: CASSYDLGLSNEQFF

V gene: TRBV7-3
J gene: TRBJ1-5
clone size: .
D gene: TRBD1
CDR3 DNA: TGTGCCAGCAGCTCGACGACGAGGGGGCGCGAGCCTAATCAGCCCCAGCATTTT
CDR3 protein: CASSSTTRGREPNQPQHF

V gene: TRBV6-1
J gene: TRBJ1-3
clone size: .
D gene: .
CDR3 DNA: TGTGCCAGCAGAGCCGTGGGCCCTGGAAACACCATATATTTT
CDR3 protein: CASRAVGPGNTIYF

V gene: TRBV2
J gene: TRBJ2-1
clone size: .
D gene: .
CDR3 DNA: TGTGCCAGCAGCTCCGGGACTCTTAATGAGCAGTTCTTC
CDR3 protein: CASSSGTLNEQFF